These 23 T cell receptor beta chains were sequenced from one sample in a study of cytomegalovirus exposure and HLA in healthy donors. Vbeta (60) and Jbeta (13) primers were used in the PCR. Generated by immunoSEQ multiplex PCR, the TCRdb table keeps only in-frame clones and is missing some. The table lists 140,000 or so clones, around 75% of them singletons, with approximately 1.8% in the top ten. Input material: PBMCs. Receptors were obtained from a woman in her twenties or thirties in good health and CMV-seronegative.

V is TRBV7-9 and J is TRBJ1-1; 8 bases align to TRBD1. The CDR3 is made up of 15 amino acids. The ends lost 5 bases at V and 5 bases at J; junction bases unmatched: 10. Germline-derived CDR1 and CDR2 are SEHNR and FQNEAQ (reference sequence). The CDR3 nucleotides are TGTGCCAGCAGCCCAGGACAGGGCACGTGGACTGAAGCTTTCTTT. It encodes CASSPGQGTWTEAFF.

The table lists this clone with a few counts. This chain links TRBV11-2 with TRBJ2-2; 7 nucleotides line up with TRBD1. V lost 5 bases to trimming and J lost 8 bases; unmatched junction nucleotides: 5. The CDR3 extends over 13 amino acids. Per germline, CDR1 SGHAT and CDR2 FQNNGV. The CDR3: CASSRQGAGELFF. The CDR3 nucleotides are TGTGCCAGCAGCCGACAGGGCGCGGGGGAGCTGTTTTTT.

V gene TRBV29-1 combines with J gene TRBJ2-4; tentative D call: TRBD2 (6 bases). The germline V gene encodes CDR1 SQVTM and CDR2 ANQGSEA. This CDR3 has 16 residues. Trimming took 3 bases from V and 2 from J, leaving 17 bases between them. CDR3 DNA: TGCAGCGTTGAGTATGGATTTAGGGACTCCAAAAACATTCAGTACTTC. Protein sequence: CSVEYGFRDSKNIQYF.

J is TRBJ2-3 and V is TRBV21-1; TRBD1 reflects the table's D call only, with no check against the DNA. TRBV21-1 is a documented pseudogene. The CDR3 consists of 14 residues. This CDR3 is CASSPLGQGDTQYF. Here the CDR3 DNA reads TGTGCCAGCAGCCCTCTAGGGCAGGGCGATACGCAGTATTTT.

The chain recombines TRBV10-1 with TRBJ2-3; 8 bases align to TRBD1. The trim removed 5 bases at V and 6 bases at J, leaving 13 bases unmatched. This CDR3 contains 16 residues. Germline loops: CDR1 WNHNN, CDR2 SYGVQD (reference sequence). The CDR3 nucleotides read TGCGCCAGCAGTCGTGGAACAGGGGGACTGATCGATACGCAGTATTTT. The encoded protein is CASSRGTGGLIDTQYF.

The V and J genes are TRBV6-5 and TRBJ1-2, with 9 bases aligning to TRBD1. Germline V CDR1 and CDR2: MNHEY, SVGAGI. This CDR3 has 15 amino acids. V was clipped by 6 bases and J by 5 bases; unmatched bases: 10. CDR3 nucleotide sequence: TGTGCCAGCAGCTCACGGGCCGGGACAGGGTATGGCTACACCTTC. Translated, it gives CASSSRAGTGYGYTF.

This chain links TRBV27 with TRBJ1-2; 7 positions match TRBD1. V shed 5 bases, J shed 0 bases, and the junction held 6 bases outside the gene matches. This CDR3 has 15 residues. Germline V gives CDR1 MNHEY, CDR2 SMNVEV (reference sequence). The CDR3, as DNA: TGTGCCAGCAGTCCGTGGACAGGCCCTAACTATGGCTACACCTTC. The encoded protein is CASSPWTGPNYGYTF.

This clone has at least ten counts. This sequence joins TRBV6-6 and TRBJ1-6; TRBD1 agrees at 8 bases. This CDR3 region has 15 residues. The V and J ends lost 5 bases and 8 bases, in that order; junction bases with no gene match: 8. Germline V gene lookup returns CDR1 MNHNY and CDR2 SVGAGI (reference sequence). CDR3 in DNA: TGTGCCAGCAGTCAGCGCGGACAGGGTTATTCACCCCTCCACTTT. Its protein is CASSQRGQGYSPLHF.

This sequence joins TRBV5-1 and TRBJ2-3; 10 bases fit TRBD2. With 0 bases clipped from V and 0 bases from J, the junction kept 16 bases outside the gene matches. This CDR3 is 21 amino acids long. Germline V lookup: CDR1 SGHRS, CDR2 YFSETQ. The CDR3 reads CASSLALGGLAGGFSTDTQYF. The CDR3, as DNA: TGCGCCAGCAGCTTGGCCCTCGGGGGATTAGCGGGGGGCTTTAGCACAGATACGCAGTATTTT.

The sample holds one count of this clone. The DNA for the CDR3 is TGTGCCAGCAGTTTATACGCCGGGGCAGCGGGAGCCTCCTACGAGCAGTACTTC. As protein: CASSLYAGAAGASYEQYF. The chain employs TRBV28 and TRBJ2-7, with 8 bases matching TRBD2. In germline, CDR1 is MDHEN, CDR2 SYDVKM. The CDR3 length is 18 residues. With 1 base clipped from V and 0 bases from J, the junction kept 11 bases outside the gene matches. The complete variable domain, with remaining parts taken from reference TRBV28 and TRBJ2-7, reads DVKVTQSSRYLVKRTGEKVFLECVQDMDHENMFWYRQDPGLGLRLIYFSYDVKMKEKGDIPEGYSVSREKKERFSLILESASTNQTSMYLCASSLYAGAAGASYEQYFGPGTRLTVT.

This clone came up a few times. This rearrangement joins TRBV29-1 to TRBJ1-6, with D perhaps matching TRBD1 (5 bases). The ends were cut back, 6 bases at V and 4 bases at J, with 10 bases in the middle. CDR1 is SQVTM and CDR2 is ANQGSEA in the germline V gene. The CDR3 is 13 residues long. This chain's CDR3 is CSVTEDYNSPLHF. CDR3 nucleotide sequence: TGCAGCGTGACAGAGGATTATAATTCACCCCTCCACTTT.

This clone has only one observation. The chain links TRBV7-6 to TRBJ2-7, with D possibly being TRBD1 (6 bases). Trimming removed 0 bases at V and 8 bases at J, with 11 bases between. This CDR3 has 13 amino acids. The germline V gene has CDR1 SGHVS and CDR2 FNYEAQ. The DNA for the CDR3 is TGTGCCAGCAGCTTAGCCGAGGGGGTCCAGCAGTACGTC. Translation gives CASSLAEGVQQYV.

The rearrangement uses TRBV6-1 and TRBJ1-5; D possibly corresponds to TRBD1 (5 bases). V was pared by 1 base and J by 6 bases, with 7 bases between. The germline V gene has CDR1 MNHNS and CDR2 SASEGT. The CDR3 consists of 13 residues. The CDR3 DNA is TGTGCCAGCAGTGAAGTAAGGGGTCAGCCCCAGCATTTT. Residues: CASSEVRGQPQHF.

The CDR3, as DNA: TGTGCCAGCAGCAAAAAAACCGGACTAGCGGGGCGCTCCTACAATGAGCAGTTCTTC. This translates into CASSKKTGLAGRSYNEQFF. This chain connects TRBV21-1 to TRBJ2-1; the table gives TRBD2 as D, unverified against the DNA. TRBV21-1 is deemed a pseudogene. This CDR3 has 19 residues.

The CDR3 DNA follows: TGTGCCAGCACCAGGACAGGCACAGATACGCAGTATTTT. Translated, it gives CASTRTGTDTQYF. The rearrangement uses TRBV6-5 and TRBJ2-3; D is perhaps TRBD1 (6 bases). V was cut by 7 bases and J by 1 base, with 9 bases left in between. The CDR3 covers 13 residues. The germline gives CDR1 MNHEY, CDR2 SVGAGI.

The chain employs TRBV5-6 and TRBJ2-1; possible D gene TRBD2, 7 bases. Looked up from germline, CDR1 is SGHDT and CDR2 is YYEEEE. The germline V and J ends were trimmed by 10 bases and 2 bases, with 16 bases remaining between them. The length of the CDR3 is 14 residues. CDR3: CAASAGATYNEQFF. The CDR3 DNA follows: TGTGCCGCGTCCGCGGGGGCTACCTACAATGAGCAGTTCTTC.

This chain links TRBV30 with TRBJ2-7; D is uncertain. Germline V CDR1 and CDR2: GTSNPN, SVGIG (reference sequence). CDR3 length: 11 amino acids. V was cut by 2 bases and J by 3 bases, with 5 bases left in between. CDR3 in DNA: TGTGCCTGGAGTCAAATCTACGAGCAGTACTTC. It encodes CAWSQIYEQYF.

This sequence joins TRBV10-2 and TRBJ2-7; perhaps TRBD2 as D (6 bases). The V gene's germline CDR1 is WSHSY and CDR2 SAAADI. V lost 3 bases and J lost 3, with 15 bases in between. There are 15 residues in the CDR3. CDR3 amino acids: CASSEEWEVGYEQYF. CDR3 in DNA: TGCGCCAGCAGTGAAGAGTGGGAGGTTGGCTACGAGCAGTACTTC.

In this sample, this clone turned up a few times. CDR3 sequence (DNA): TGTGCCAGCAGCTTAGCCTTTAGGACAGGGGGCAATTCACCCCTCCACTTT. Protein sequence: CASSLAFRTGGNSPLHF. The V call is TRBV7-8, the J call TRBJ1-6; 11 bases align to TRBD1. CDR1 is SGHVS, CDR2 FQNEAQ, per germline. CDR3 length equals 17 residues. Trimming cost V 0 bases and J 7 bases; bases outside gene matches: 5.

The chain joins TRBV6-6 to TRBJ2-2, with D possibly being TRBD1 (5 bases). CDR1 and CDR2 from the germline V gene are MNHNY and SVGAGI (reference sequence). The CDR3 sequence is 14 residues long. Trimming shortened V by 0 bases and J by 6 bases, and 8 bases separated the two germline ends. The CDR3 coding sequence is TGTGCCAGCAGTTACTCTGGGGCTTCCGGGGAGCTGTTTTTT. It translates to CASSYSGASGELFF.

The chain uses TRBV29-1 and TRBJ2-2; 9 bases map to TRBD1. This CDR3 spans 16 amino acids. V was clipped by 4 bases and J by 2 bases; unmatched bases: 8. The germline V gene has CDR1 SQVTM and CDR2 ANQGSEA. In DNA, the CDR3 is TGCAGCGTTGGCGGGACAGGGTATGATAACACCGGGGAGCTGTTTTTT. Translation gives CSVGGTGYDNTGELFF.

The CDR3 sequence: CASSRAPGHSYEQYF. CDR3 nucleotides: TGTGCCAGTAGTAGGGCCCCGGGACACTCCTACGAGCAGTACTTC. This sequence joins TRBV19 and TRBJ2-7; a weak D match, TRBD1 (6 bases). Trimming removed 4 bases from V and 0 bases from J, with 13 bases in between. Germline CDR1 and CDR2: LNHDA and SQIVND (reference sequence). This CDR3 comprises 15 residues.

This chain joins TRBV14 and TRBJ2-2; perhaps TRBD2 as D (5 bases). The V and J ends lost 4 bases and 2 bases respectively, with 11 bases between them. This CDR3 has 15 amino acids. The germline gives CDR1 SGHDN, CDR2 FVKESK. In nucleotides, the CDR3 is TGTGCCAGCAGCCTGGGAGCCTCCAACACCGGGGAGCTGTTTTTT. Encoded protein: CASSLGASNTGELFF.